One sample yielded the 3 T cell receptor beta chains listed below, sequenced in a study of OX40 agonist ivuxolimab in advanced cancers. Assay used: immunoSEQ multiplex PCR; TCRdb lists only in-frame clones, some missing. The data contain more than 20,000 clones, about 76% of them seen just once; the ten biggest clones take up around a third. Sequenced material: CD4+ or CD8+ T cells sorted from blood, taken in a trial of the OX40 agonist ivuxolimab. Receptor source: an adult with an advanced solid tumor such as melanoma, head and neck, liver or kidney cancer.

Sample share makes this clone large. This rearrangement joins TRBV4-1 to TRBJ1-4; no firm D call. The germline gives CDR1 MGHRA, CDR2 YSYEKL. V was trimmed by 2 bases and J by 0 bases, leaving 19 bases between them. CDR3 length: 19 residues. CDR3 coding DNA: TGCGCCAGCAGCCAAAAGATACAAAAGGACCGCACAACTAATGAAAAACTGTTTTTT. It translates to CASSQKIQKDRTTNEKLFF.

The genes are TRBV9 and TRBJ1-2; tentatively, D is TRBD1 (5 bases). Per the germline V gene, CDR1 is SGDLS and CDR2 is YYNGEE. Trimming shortened V by 3 bases and J by 1 base, and 16 bases separated the two germline ends. The CDR3 is 16 residues long. CDR3 sequence (DNA): TGTGCCAGCAGCGGGCCCCTCGGGGGGGTTAACTATGGCTACACCTTC. This gives the protein CASSGPLGGVNYGYTF.

The gene calls are TRBV28 and TRBJ2-1, with 11 bases fitting TRBD2. The CDR3 spans 15 residues. Losses at the gene ends were 2 bases for V and 11 bases for J; bases not matched to a gene: 8. Germline V gives CDR1 MDHEN, CDR2 SYDVKM. This CDR3 is CASSLTSGSRGKQFF. CDR3 DNA sequence: TGTGCCAGCAGTTTAACTAGCGGGAGCCGGGGGAAGCAGTTCTTC.